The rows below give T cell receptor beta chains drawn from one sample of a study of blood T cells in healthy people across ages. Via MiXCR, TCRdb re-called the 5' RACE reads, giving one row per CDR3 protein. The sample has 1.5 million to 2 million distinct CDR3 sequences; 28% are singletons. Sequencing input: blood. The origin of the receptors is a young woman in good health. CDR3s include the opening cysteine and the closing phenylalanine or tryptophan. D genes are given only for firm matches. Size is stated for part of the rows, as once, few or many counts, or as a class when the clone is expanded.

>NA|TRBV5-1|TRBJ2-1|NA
CASSLVERSEGNEQFF
TGCGCCAGCAGCTTGGTAGAAAGGTCCGAAGGGAATGAGCAGTTCTTC
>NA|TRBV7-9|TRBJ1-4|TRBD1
CTSSYGTGDEKLFF
TGTACCAGCAGCTACGGGACAGGGGATGAAAAACTGTTTTTT
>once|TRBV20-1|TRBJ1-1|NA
CSATGGNKDTEAFF
TGCAGTGCCACCGGGGGGAATAAGGACACTGAAGCTTTCTTT
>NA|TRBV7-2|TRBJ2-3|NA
CASSSDDDTQYF
TGTGCCAGCAGCTCAGATGACGACACGCAGTATTTT
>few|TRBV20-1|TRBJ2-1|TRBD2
CSASRGLASINEQFF
TGCAGTGCTAGTCGGGGACTAGCCTCGATCAATGAGCAGTTCTTC
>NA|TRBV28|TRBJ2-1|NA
CASSFRPKNEQFF
TGTGCCAGCAGTTTCCGACCTAAAAATGAGCAGTTCTTC
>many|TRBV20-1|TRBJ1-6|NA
CSADDRSHNSPLHF
TGCAGTGCTGACGACAGGAGCCATAATTCACCCCTCCACTTT
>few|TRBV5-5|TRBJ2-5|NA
CASSLLGQQETQYF
TGTGCCAGCAGCTTGCTCGGACAGCAAGAGACCCAGTACTTC
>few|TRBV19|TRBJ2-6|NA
CASGPGGSGANVLTF
TGTGCCAGTGGTCCCGGGGGCTCTGGGGCCAACGTCCTGACTTTC
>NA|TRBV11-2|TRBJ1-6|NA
CASSADTQLNSPLHF
TGTGCCAGCAGCGCGGACACCCAACTCAATTCACCCCTCCACTTT
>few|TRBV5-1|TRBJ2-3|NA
CASSLMARQDTQYF
TGCGCCAGCAGCTTGATGGCAAGGCAAGATACGCAGTATTTT
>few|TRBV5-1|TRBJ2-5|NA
CASSLRRAGGRQETQYF
TGCGCCAGCAGCCTAAGACGGGCCGGCGGGCGTCAAGAGACCCAGTACTTC
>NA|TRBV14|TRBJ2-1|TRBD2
CASSQVGREFHEQFF
TGTGCCAGCAGCCAAGTCGGGAGGGAGTTCCATGAGCAGTTCTTC
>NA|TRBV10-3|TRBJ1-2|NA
CAISEGPGNYGYTF
TGTGCCATCAGTGAAGGTCCAGGGAACTATGGCTACACCTTC
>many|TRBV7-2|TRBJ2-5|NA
CASSLWGGETQYF
TGTGCCAGCAGCTTATGGGGAGGAGAGACCCAGTACTTC
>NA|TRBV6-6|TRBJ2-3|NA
CASSYPPGETDTQYF
TGTGCCAGCAGTTACCCCCCGGGAGAGACAGATACGCAGTATTTT
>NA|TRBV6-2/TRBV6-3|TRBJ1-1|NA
CASSSQGGENTEAFF
TGTGCCAGCAGTTCCCAGGGAGGTGAAAACACTGAAGCTTTCTTT
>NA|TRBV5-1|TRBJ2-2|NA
CASSFRSGELFF
TGCGCCAGCAGTTTCCGCTCCGGGGAGCTGTTTTTT
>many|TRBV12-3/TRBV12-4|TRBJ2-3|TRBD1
CASSPRQGWYTQYF
TGTGCCAGCAGTCCCCGACAGGGGTGGTATACGCAGTATTTT
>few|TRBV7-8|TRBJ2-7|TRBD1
CASSVTGIVHEQYF
TGTGCCAGCAGTGTGACAGGGATTGTTCACGAGCAGTACTTC
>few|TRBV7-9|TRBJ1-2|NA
CASSFPGDGYGYTF
TGTGCCAGCAGCTTCCCAGGCGACGGCTATGGCTACACCTTC
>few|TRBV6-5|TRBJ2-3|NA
CASSYSVASFTDTQYF
TGTGCCAGCAGTTACTCGGTGGCTAGTTTCACAGATACGCAGTATTTT
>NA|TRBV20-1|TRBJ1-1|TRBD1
CSARDYRGTQAFF
TGCAGTGCTAGGGATTACAGGGGGACGCAAGCTTTCTTT
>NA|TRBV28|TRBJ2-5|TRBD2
CASTLAGGSETQYF
TGTGCCAGCACCCTAGCGGGGGGTTCGGAGACCCAGTACTTC
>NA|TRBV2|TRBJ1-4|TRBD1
CASRWTGKGEKLFF
TGTGCCAGCAGGTGGACAGGGAAGGGAGAAAAACTGTTTTTT